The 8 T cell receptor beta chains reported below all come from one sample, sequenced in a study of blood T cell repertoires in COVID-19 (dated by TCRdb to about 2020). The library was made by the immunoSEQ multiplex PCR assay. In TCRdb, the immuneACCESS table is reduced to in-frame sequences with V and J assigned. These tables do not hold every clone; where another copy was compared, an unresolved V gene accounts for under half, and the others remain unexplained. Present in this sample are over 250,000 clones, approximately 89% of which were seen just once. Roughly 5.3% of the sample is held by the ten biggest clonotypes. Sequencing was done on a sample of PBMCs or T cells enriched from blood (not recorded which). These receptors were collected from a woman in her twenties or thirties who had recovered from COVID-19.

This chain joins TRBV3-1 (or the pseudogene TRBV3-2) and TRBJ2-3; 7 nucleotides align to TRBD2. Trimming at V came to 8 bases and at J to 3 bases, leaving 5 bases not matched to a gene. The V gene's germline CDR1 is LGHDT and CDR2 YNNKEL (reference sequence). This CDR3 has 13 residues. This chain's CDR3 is CASAGDQTDTQYF. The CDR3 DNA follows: TGTGCCAGCGCGGGGGACCAAACAGATACGCAGTATTTT.

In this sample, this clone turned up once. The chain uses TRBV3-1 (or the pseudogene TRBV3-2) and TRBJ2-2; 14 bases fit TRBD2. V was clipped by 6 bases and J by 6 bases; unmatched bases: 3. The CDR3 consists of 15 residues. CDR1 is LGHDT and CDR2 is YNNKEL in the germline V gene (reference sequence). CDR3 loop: CASRRLAGGPGELFF. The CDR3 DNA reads TGTGCCAGCAGGCGACTAGCGGGGGGGCCCGGGGAGCTGTTTTTT.

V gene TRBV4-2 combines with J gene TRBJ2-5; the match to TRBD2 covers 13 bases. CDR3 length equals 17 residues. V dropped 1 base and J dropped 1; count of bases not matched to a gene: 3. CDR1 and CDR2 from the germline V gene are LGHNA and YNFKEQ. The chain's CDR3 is CASSQGTSGGPQETQYF. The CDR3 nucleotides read TGTGCCAGCAGCCAAGGGACTAGCGGGGGACCCCAAGAGACCCAGTACTTC.

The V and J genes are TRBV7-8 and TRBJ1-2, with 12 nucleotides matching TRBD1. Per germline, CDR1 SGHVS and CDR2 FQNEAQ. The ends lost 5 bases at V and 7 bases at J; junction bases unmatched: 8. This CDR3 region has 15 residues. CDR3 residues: CASSPPGQGATGYTF. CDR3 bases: TGTGCCAGCAGCCCGCCGGGACAGGGGGCTACTGGCTACACCTTC.

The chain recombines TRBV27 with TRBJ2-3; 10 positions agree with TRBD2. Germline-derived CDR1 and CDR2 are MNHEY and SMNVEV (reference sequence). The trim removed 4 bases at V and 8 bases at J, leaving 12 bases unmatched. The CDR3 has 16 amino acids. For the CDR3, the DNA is TGTGCCAGCAGTTCCTCGTTCAGCGGGGGGGCTGGTACGCAGTATTTT. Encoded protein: CASSSSFSGGAGTQYF.

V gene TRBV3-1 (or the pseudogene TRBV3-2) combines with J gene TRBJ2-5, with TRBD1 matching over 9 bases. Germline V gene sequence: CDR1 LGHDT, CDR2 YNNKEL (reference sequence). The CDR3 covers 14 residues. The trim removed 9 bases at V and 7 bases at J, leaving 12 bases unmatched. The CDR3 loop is CASLKDRGRRTQYF. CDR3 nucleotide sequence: TGTGCCAGTCTAAAGGACAGGGGTAGGAGGACCCAGTACTTC.

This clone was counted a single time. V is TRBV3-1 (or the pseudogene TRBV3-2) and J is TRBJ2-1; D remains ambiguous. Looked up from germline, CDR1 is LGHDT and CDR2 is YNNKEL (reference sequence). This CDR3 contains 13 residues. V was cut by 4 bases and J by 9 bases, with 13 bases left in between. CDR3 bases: TGTGCCAGCAGCCCCATTGACTCGGGTGAGCAGTTCTTC. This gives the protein CASSPIDSGEQFF.

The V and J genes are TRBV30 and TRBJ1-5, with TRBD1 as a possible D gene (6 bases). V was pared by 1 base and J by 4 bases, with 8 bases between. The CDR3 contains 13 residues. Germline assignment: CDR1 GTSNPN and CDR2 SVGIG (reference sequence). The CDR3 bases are TGTGCCTGGAGTGCCCAGGGGAATCAGCCCCAGCATTTT. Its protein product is CAWSAQGNQPQHF.